This T cell receptor (beta chain) was observed in a study of blood T cells in healthy people across ages. This clonotype came up many times. The extraction recovered at least 6 micrograms of total RNA per sample. Germline V lookup: CDR1 SGDLS, CDR2 YYNGEE. This CDR3 has 15 amino acids. The V end was cut by 1 base, the J end by 11 bases, with 21 bases between. A second about 6 to 12 cycle PCR used barcoded and J-beta primers. TCRdb recomputed calls from the 5' RACE reads with MiXCR, one row per CDR3 protein. The repertoire holds fewer than 800,000 distinct CDR3 sequences, with approximately 49% as singletons.

This sequence originates from a woman aged 60-75 years in good health. Sequenced input: blood. The chain employs TRBV9 and TRBJ2-5; no definite D call. Here the CDR3 DNA reads TGTGCCAGCAGCGTAAGGCCTACCGCCTACAATGAGCAGTACTTC. Protein product: CASSVRPTAYNEQYF.